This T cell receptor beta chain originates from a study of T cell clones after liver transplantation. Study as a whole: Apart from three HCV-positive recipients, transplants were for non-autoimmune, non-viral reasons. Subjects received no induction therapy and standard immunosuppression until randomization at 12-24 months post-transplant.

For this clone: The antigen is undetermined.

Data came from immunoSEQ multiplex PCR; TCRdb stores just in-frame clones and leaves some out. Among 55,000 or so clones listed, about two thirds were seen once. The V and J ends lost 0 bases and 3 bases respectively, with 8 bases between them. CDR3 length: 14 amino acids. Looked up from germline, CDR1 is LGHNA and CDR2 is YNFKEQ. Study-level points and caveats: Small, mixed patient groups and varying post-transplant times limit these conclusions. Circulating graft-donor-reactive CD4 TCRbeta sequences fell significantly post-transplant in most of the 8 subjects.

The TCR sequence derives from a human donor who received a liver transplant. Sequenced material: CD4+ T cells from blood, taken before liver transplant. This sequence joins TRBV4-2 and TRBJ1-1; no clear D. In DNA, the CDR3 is TGTGCCAGCAGCCAAGATCCCGCGGACACTGAAGCTTTCTTT. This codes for CASSQDPADTEAFF.